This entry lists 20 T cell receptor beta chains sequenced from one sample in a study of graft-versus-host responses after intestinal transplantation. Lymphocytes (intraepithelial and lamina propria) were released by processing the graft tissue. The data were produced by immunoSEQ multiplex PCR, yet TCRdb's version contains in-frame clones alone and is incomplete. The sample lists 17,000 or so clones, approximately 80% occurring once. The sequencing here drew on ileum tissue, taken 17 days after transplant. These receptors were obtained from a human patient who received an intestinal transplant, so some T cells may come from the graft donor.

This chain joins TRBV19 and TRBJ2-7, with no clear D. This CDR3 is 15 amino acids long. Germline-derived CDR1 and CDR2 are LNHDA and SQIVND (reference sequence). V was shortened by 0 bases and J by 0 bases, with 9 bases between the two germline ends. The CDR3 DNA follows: TGTGCCAGTAGTATAGACACAGCCTCCTCCTACGAGCAGTACTTC. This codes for CASSIDTASSYEQYF.

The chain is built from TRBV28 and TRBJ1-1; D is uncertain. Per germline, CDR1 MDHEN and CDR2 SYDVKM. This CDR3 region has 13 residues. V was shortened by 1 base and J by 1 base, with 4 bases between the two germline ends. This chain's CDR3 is CASSLSGNTEAFF. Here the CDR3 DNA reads TGTGCCAGCAGTTTATCGGGGAACACTGAAGCTTTCTTT.

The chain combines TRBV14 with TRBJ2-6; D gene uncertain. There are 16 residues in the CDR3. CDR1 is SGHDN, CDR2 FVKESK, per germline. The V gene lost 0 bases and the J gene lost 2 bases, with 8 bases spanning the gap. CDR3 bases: TGTGCCAGCAGCCAAGATCTAATCGCTGGGGCCAACGTCCTGACTTTC. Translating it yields CASSQDLIAGANVLTF.

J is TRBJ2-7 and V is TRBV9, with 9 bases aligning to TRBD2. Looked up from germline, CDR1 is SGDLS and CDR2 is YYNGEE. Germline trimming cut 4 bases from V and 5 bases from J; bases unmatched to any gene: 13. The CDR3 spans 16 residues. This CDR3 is CASSPNSGRGYDEQYF. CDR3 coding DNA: TGTGCCAGCAGCCCCAATAGCGGGAGAGGGTACGACGAGCAGTACTTC.

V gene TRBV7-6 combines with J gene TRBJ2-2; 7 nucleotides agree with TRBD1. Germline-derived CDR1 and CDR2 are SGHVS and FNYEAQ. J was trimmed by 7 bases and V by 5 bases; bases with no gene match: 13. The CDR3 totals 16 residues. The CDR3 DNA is TGTGCCAGCAGCCCCCTGACAGGGACCTCTGGCGGGGAGCTGTTTTTT. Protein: CASSPLTGTSGGELFF.

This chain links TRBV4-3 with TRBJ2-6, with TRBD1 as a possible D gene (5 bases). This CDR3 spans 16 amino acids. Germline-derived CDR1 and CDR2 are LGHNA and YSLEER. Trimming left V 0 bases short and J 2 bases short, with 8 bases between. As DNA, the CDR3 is TGCGCCAGCAGCCAAGAGTCAGGGACTGGGGCCAACGTCCTGACTTTC. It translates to CASSQESGTGANVLTF.

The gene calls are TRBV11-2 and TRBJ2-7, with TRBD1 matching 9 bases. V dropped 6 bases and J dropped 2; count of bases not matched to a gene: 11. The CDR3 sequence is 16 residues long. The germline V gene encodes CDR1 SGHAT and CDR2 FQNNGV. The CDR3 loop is CASSYHRGPRAYEQYF. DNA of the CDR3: TGTGCCAGCAGTTACCACAGGGGGCCGAGAGCCTACGAGCAGTACTTC.

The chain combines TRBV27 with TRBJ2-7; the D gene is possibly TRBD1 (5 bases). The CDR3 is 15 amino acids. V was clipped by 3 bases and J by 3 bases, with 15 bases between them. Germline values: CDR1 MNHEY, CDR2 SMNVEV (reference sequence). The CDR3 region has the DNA TGTGCCAGCAGTTTCACAGGCTACGGTCTCTACGAGCAGTACTTC. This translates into CASSFTGYGLYEQYF.

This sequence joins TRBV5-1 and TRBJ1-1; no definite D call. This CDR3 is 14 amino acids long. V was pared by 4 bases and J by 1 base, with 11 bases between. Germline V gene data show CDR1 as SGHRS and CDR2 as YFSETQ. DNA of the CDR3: TGCGCCAGCAGCCGGGCGGGAAGGAACACTGAAGCTTTCTTT. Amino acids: CASSRAGRNTEAFF. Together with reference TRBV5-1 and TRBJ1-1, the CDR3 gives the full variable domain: KAGVTQTPRYLIKTRGQQVTLSCSPISGHRSVSWYQQTPGQGLQFLFEYFSETQRNKGNFPGRFSGRQFSNSRSEMNVSTLELGDSALYLCASSRAGRNTEAFFGQGTRLTVV.

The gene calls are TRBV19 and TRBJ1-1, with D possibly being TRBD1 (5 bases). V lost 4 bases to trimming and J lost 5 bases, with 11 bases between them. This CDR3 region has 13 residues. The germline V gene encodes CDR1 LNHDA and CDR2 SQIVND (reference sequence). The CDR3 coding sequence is TGTGCCAGTAGTAGGGGGGTGAGGACTGAAGCTTTCTTT. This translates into CASSRGVRTEAFF.

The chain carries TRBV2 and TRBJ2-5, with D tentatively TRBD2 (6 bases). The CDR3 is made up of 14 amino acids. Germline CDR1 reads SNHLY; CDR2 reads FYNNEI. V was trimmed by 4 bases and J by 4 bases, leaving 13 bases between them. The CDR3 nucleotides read TGTGCCAGCAGTGGTCTAGCGTGGTTAGAGACCCAGTACTTC. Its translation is CASSGLAWLETQYF. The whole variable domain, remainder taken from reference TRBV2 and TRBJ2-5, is EPEVTQTPSHQVTQMGQEVILRCVPISNHLYFYWYRQILGQKVEFLVSFYNNEISEKSEIFDDQFSVERPDGSNFTLKIRSTKLEDSAMYFCASSGLAWLETQYFGPGTRLLVL.

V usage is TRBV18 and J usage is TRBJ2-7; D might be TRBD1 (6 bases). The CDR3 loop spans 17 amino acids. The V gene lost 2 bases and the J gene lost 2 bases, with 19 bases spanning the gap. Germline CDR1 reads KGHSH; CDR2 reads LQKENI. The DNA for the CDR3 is TGTGCCAGCTCACCAAATAGAGGGACAAAGGATACCTACGAGCAGTACTTC. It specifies CASSPNRGTKDTYEQYF.

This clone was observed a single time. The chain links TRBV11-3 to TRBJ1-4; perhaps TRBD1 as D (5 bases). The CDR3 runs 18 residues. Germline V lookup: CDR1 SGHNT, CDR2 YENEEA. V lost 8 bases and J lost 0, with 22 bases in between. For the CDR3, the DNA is TGTGCCAGCTGCCCTCATTCCCCCCCACAGGCAACTAATGAAAAACTGTTTTTT. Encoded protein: CASCPHSPPQATNEKLFF.

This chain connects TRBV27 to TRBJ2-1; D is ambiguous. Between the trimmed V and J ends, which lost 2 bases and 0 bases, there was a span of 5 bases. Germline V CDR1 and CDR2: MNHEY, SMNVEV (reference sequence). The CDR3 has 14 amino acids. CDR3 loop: CASSLLDSYNEQFF. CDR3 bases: TGTGCCAGCAGTTTACTAGACTCCTACAATGAGCAGTTCTTC.

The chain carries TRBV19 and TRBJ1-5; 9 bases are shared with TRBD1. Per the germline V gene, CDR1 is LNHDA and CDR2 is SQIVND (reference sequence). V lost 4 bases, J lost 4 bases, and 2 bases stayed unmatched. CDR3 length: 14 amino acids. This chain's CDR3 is CASSTGQGNQPQHF. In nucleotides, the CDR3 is TGTGCCAGTAGTACCGGACAGGGGAATCAGCCCCAGCATTTT.

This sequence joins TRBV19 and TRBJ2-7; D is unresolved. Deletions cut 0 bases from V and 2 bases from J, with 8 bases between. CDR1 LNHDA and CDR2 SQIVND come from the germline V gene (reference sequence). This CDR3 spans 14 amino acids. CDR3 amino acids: CASSIDLGTYEQYF. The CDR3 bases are TGTGCCAGTAGTATAGATCTGGGTACCTACGAGCAGTACTTC.

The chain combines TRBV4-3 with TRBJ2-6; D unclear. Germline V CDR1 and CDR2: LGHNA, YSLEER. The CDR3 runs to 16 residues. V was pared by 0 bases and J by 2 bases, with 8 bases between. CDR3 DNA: TGCGCCAGCAGCCAAGATCCCCTGGCTGGGGCCAACGTCCTGACTTTC. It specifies CASSQDPLAGANVLTF.

The DNA of the CDR3 is TGCGCCAGCAGCCAAGGTCGGACAGGGGGGGCGTACGAGCAGTACTTC. Translating it yields CASSQGRTGGAYEQYF. The V and J genes are TRBV4-1 and TRBJ2-7; 10 nucleotides match TRBD1. The CDR3 runs to 16 residues. J gave up 4 bases and V 1 base, and 7 bases lay outside the gene matches. Germline CDR1 and CDR2: MGHRA and YSYEKL.

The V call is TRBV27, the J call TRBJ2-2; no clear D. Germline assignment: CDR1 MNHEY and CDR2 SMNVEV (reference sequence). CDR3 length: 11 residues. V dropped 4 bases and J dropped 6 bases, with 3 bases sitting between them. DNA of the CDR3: TGTGCCAGCAGTTCCCCCGGGGAGCTGTTTTTT. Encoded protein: CASSSPGELFF.

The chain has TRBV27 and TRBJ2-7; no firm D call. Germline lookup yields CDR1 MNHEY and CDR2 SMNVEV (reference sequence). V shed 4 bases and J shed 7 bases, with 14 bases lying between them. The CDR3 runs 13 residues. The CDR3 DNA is TGTGCCAGCAGTTCAGTATTCTTAGGGGAGCAGTACTTC. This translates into CASSSVFLGEQYF.